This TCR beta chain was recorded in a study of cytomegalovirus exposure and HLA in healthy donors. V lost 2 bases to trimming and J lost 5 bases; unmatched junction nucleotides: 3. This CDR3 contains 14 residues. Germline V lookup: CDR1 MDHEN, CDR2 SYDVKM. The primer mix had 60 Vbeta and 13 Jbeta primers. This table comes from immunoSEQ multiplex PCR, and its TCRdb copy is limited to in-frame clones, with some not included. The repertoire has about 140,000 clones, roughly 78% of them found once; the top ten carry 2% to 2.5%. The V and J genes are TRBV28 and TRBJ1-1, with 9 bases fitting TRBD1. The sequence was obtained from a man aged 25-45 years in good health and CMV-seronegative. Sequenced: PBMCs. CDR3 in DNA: TGTGCCAGCAGTTTAGGGACAGGGAGGACTGAAGCTTTCTTT. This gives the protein CASSLGTGRTEAFF.